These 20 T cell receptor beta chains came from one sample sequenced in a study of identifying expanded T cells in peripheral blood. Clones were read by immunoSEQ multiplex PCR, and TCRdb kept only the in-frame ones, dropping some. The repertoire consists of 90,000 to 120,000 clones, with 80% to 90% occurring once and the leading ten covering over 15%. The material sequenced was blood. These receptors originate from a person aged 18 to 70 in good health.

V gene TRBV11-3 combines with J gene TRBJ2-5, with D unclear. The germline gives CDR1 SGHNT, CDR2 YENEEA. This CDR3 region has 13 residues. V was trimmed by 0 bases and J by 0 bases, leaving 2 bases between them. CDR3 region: CASSLDHQETQYF. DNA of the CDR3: TGTGCCAGCAGCTTAGATCACCAAGAGACCCAGTACTTC.

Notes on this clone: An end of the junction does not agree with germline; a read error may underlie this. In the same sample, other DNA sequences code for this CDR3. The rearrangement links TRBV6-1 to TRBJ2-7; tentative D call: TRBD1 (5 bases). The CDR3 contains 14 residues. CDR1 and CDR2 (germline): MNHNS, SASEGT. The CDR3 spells CASTDAGYFYEQYF. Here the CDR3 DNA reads TGTGCCAGCACCGACGCAGGGTATTTTTACGAGCAGTATTTC.

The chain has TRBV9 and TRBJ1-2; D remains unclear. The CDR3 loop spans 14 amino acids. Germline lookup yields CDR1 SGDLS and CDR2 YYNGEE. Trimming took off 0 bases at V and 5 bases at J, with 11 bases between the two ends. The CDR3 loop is CASSVGSRKYGYTF. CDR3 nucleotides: TGTGCCAGCAGCGTAGGTTCCAGGAAGTATGGCTACACCTTC.

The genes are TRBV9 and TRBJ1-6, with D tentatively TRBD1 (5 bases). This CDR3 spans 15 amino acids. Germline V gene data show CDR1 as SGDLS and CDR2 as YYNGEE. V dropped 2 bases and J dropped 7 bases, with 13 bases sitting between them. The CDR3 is CASSVGGAGNSPLHF. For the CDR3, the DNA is TGTGCCAGCAGCGTTGGAGGGGCAGGGAATTCACCCCTCCACTTT.

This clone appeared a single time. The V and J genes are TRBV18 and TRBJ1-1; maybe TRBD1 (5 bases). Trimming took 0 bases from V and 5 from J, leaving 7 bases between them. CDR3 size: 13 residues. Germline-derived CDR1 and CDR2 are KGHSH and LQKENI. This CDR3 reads CASSPPGETEAFF. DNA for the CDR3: TGTGCCAGCTCACCACCAGGGGAGACTGAAGCTTTCTTT. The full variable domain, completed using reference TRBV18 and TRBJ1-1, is NAGVMQNPRHLVRRRGQEARLRCSPMKGHSHVYWYRQLPEEGLKFMVYLQKENIIDESGMPKERFSAEFPKEGPSILRIQQVVRGDSAAYFCASSPPGETEAFFGQGTRLTVV.

CDR3 coding DNA: TGTGCCAGCAGCCCTCGGGGGGTAGGGGCCAACGTCCTGACTTTC. Translation gives CASSPRGVGANVLTF. The V and J genes are TRBV9 and TRBJ2-6; TRBD2 matches at 7 bases. Looked up from germline, CDR1 is SGDLS and CDR2 is YYNGEE. V was pared by 4 bases and J by 4 bases, with 5 bases of the junction left unmatched. The CDR3 length is 15 residues. Drawing the rest from reference TRBV9 and TRBJ2-6, the complete variable domain is DSGVTQTPKHLITATGQRVTLRCSPRSGDLSVYWYQQSLDQGLQFLIQYYNGEERAKGNILERFSAQQFPDLHSELNLSSLELGDSALYFCASSPRGVGANVLTFGAGSRLTVL.

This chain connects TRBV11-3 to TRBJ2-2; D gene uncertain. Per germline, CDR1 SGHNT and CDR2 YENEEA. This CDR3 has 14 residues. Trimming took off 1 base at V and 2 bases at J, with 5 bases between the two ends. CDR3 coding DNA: TGTGCCAGCAGCTTAGCTGGTAACACCGGGGAGCTGTTTTTT. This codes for CASSLAGNTGELFF.

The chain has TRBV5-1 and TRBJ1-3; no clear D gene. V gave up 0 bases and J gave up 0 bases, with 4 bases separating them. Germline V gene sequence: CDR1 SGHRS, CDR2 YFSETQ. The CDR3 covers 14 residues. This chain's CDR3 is CASSLVPSGNTIYF. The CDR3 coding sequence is TGCGCCAGCAGCTTGGTACCCTCTGGAAACACCATATATTTT.

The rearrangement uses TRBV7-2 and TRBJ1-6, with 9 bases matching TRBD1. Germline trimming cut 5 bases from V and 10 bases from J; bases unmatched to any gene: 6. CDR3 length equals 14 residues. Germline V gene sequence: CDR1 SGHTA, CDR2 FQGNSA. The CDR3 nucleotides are TGTGCCAGCAGCGAAGGGACAGGGATCTCACCCCTCCACTTT. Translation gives CASSEGTGISPLHF.

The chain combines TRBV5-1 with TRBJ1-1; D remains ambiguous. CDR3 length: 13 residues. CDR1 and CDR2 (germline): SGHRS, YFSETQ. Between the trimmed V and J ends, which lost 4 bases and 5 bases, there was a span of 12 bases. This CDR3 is CASSRIPGTEAFF. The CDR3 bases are TGCGCCAGCAGCCGCATCCCCGGGACTGAAGCTTTCTTT.

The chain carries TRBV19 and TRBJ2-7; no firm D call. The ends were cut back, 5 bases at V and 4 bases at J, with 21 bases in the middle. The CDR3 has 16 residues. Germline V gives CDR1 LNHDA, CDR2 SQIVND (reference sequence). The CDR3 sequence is CASSGPGSGYFYEQYF. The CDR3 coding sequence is TGTGCCAGTAGTGGTCCGGGTTCCGGTTATTTTTACGAGCAGTACTTC.

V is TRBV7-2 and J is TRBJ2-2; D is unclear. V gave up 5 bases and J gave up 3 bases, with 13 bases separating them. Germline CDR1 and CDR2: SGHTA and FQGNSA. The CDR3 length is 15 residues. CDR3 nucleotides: TGTGCCAGCAGCCCCCAGGTGGGCTACACCGGGGAGCTGTTTTTT. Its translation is CASSPQVGYTGELFF.

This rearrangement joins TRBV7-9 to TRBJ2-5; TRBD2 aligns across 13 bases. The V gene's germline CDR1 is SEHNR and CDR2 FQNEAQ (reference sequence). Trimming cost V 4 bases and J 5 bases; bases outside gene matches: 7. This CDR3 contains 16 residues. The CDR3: CASSSGLAGAGETQYF. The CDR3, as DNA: TGTGCCAGCAGCTCAGGACTAGCGGGGGCAGGGGAGACCCAGTACTTC.

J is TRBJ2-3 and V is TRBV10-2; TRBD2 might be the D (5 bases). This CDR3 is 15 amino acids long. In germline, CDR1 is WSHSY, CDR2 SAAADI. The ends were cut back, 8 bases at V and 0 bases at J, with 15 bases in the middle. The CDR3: CASLDYPLSTDTQYF. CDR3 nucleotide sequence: TGCGCCAGCCTAGACTACCCCCTAAGCACAGATACGCAGTATTTT.

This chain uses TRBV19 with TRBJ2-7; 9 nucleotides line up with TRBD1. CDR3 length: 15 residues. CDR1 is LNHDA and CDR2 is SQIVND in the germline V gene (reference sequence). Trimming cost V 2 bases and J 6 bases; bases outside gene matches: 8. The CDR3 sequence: CASSIIGTGNGEQYF. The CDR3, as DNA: TGTGCCAGTAGTATAATTGGGACAGGGAATGGCGAGCAGTACTTC.

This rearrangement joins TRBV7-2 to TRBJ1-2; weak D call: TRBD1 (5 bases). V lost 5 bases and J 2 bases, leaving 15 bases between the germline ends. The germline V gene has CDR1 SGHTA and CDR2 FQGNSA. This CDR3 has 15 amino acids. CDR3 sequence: CASSPPPGANYGYTF. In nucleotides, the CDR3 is TGTGCCAGCAGCCCACCCCCCGGGGCCAACTATGGCTACACCTTC.

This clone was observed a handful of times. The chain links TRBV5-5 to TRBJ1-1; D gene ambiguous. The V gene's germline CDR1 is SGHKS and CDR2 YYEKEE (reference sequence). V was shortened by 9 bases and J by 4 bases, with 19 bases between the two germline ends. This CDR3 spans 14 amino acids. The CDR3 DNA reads TGTGCCACCCACCTAGGAAGTATGAGCACTGAAGCTTTCTTT. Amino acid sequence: CATHLGSMSTEAFF.

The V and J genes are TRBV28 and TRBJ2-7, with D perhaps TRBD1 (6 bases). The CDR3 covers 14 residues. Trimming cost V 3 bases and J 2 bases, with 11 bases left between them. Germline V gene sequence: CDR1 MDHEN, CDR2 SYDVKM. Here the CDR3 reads CASSFIQGTYEQYF. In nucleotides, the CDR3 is TGTGCCAGCAGTTTTATCCAGGGGACCTACGAGCAGTACTTC.

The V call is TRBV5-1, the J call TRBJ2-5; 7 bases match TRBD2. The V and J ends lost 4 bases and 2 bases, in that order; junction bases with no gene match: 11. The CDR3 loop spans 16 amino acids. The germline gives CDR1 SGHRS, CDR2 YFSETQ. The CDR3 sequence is CASSPGNTGGQETQYF. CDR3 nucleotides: TGCGCCAGCAGCCCCGGAAATACGGGGGGACAAGAGACCCAGTACTTC.

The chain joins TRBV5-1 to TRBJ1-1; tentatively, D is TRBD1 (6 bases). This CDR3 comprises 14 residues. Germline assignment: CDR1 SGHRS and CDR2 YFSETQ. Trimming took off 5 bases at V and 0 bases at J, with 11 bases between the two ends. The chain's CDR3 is CASRQGTVNTEAFF. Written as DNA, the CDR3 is TGCGCCAGCAGACAGGGAACTGTGAACACTGAAGCTTTCTTT.